This T cell receptor beta chain is drawn from a study of molecular identifiers for immune sequencing clone quantification. TCRdb re-derived calls from the PCR reads in MiXCR, one entry per CDR3 protein. The sample records some 100,000 distinct CDR3 sequences, roughly 38% being singletons. Sequencing input: naive CD8+ T cells from blood, with Jurkat cell RNA spiked in. Subset indicated: FACS-sorted CD8+CD4-CCR7+CD45RA+ naive T cells. This TCR was recovered from a human donor in good health. Some libraries in this study had Jurkat cell RNA spiked in.

The CDR3 here is CASSQGLAGTYEQYF. The CDR3 DNA follows: TGCGCCAGCAGCCAAGGATTAGCGGGCACCTACGAGCAGTACTTC. The V and J genes are TRBV4-3 and TRBJ2-7; 7 bases align to TRBD2. With 1 base clipped from V and 2 bases from J, the junction kept 5 bases outside the gene matches. There are 15 residues in the CDR3. CDR1 is LGHNA, CDR2 YSLEER, per germline.